This T cell receptor (beta chain) comes out of a study of T cells in Graves' hyperthyroidism and ophthalmopathy. Study results and caveats: Blood also carried most thyroid clonotypes expanded above 0.001. Ophthalmopathy could be told apart from stable hyperthyroidism with a 13 V-J model.

In its sample, this clonotype was seen a few times. As yet, its antigen is unknown. Calling Graves' hyperthyroidism stable meant ophthalmopathy did not progress within 18 months. Used for diagnoses were clinical symptoms, serum thyroxine and TRAb, thyroid ultrasound and orbital computed tomography. The germline gives CDR1 SGHVS, CDR2 FNYEAQ. The CDR3 totals 15 residues. The J segment lost 6 bases and the V segment lost 3 bases, leaving 5 bases of the junction unmatched. Authors of the study amplified TCR beta CDR3 regions from RNA transcripts. RT-PCR in the first round (using the HTBI primer set) targeted the TCR CDR3. A single record per CDR3 protein comes from TCRdb applying MiXCR to the multiplex PCR reads. Seen here are 540,000 or so distinct CDR3 sequences, approximately 14% observed once, and the top ten hold roughly 7.3%.

The receptor's source is a woman in her twenties or thirties with Graves' hyperthyroidism. This chain joins TRBV7-6 and TRBJ2-1; 10 nucleotides line up with TRBD2. Input material: blood. Here the CDR3 DNA reads TGTGCCAGCAGCTTTCTCCTAGCGGGAGCCAATGAGCAGTTCTTC. This codes for CASSFLLAGANEQFF.